A single sample is the source of the 13 T cell receptor beta chains below, sequenced in a study of CD8+ T cells in alopecia areata. Extraction of RNA preceded its reverse transcription into cDNA, which served as the sequencing template. Clones were read by immunoSEQ multiplex PCR, and TCRdb kept only the in-frame ones, dropping some. Of about 200,000 clones in the sample, 45% to 70% were seen once. The sequenced sample consisted of CD8+ T cells sorted from blood. The receptor set was obtained from a human donor in good health.

The V call is TRBV25-1, the J call TRBJ1-6; D is unresolved. Trimming cost V 2 bases and J 10 bases, with 9 bases left between them. This CDR3 comprises 13 residues. Germline V gene data show CDR1 as MGHDK and CDR2 as SYGVNS. The CDR3 DNA reads as TGTGCCAGCAGTGAAGGGCAGCCATCACCCCTCCACTTT. It yields the protein CASSEGQPSPLHF. Based on the CDR3 plus reference TRBV25-1 and TRBJ1-6, the full variable domain is EADIYQTPRYLVIGTGKKITLECSQTMGHDKMYWYQQDPGMELHLIHYSYGVNSTEKGDLSSESTVSRIRTEHFPLTLESARPSHTSQYLCASSEGQPSPLHFGNGTRLTVT.

This clone appeared a few times. In DNA, the CDR3 is TGTGCCAGCAGCCTGGCATCCGCGGACAGGGTAAAGGGTTCACCCCTCCACTTT. Residues: CASSLASADRVKGSPLHF. This rearrangement joins TRBV7-9 to TRBJ1-6, with 8 bases identical to TRBD1. The germline V gene encodes CDR1 SEHNR and CDR2 FQNEAQ (reference sequence). This CDR3 is built from 18 residues. V shed 5 bases, J shed 9 bases, and the junction held 18 bases outside the gene matches.

This chain joins TRBV2 and TRBJ2-3; weak D call: TRBD1 (5 bases). The V gene's germline CDR1 is SNHLY and CDR2 FYNNEI. The CDR3 has 16 amino acids. V was cut by 1 base and J by 2 bases, with 13 bases left in between. Here the CDR3 reads CASSEVTGRATDTQYF. CDR3 nucleotides: TGTGCCAGCAGTGAAGTTACGGGCAGGGCCACAGATACGCAGTATTTT.

The chain joins TRBV19 to TRBJ1-2, with D uncertain. In germline, CDR1 is LNHDA, CDR2 SQIVND (reference sequence). Between the trimmed V and J ends, which lost 5 bases and 4 bases, there was a span of 8 bases. The CDR3 has 12 amino acids. The CDR3 DNA sequence: TGTGCCAGTAGTGGGAGTGGCTATGGCTACACCTTC. It translates to CASSGSGYGYTF.

This chain uses TRBV2 with TRBJ2-1, with 7 nucleotides matching TRBD2. V trimming: 3 bases; J trimming: 2 bases; junction bases outside the gene matches: 7. Germline V lookup: CDR1 SNHLY, CDR2 FYNNEI. The CDR3 totals 16 residues. The CDR3 here is CASSDGIGGAYNEQFF. CDR3 coding DNA: TGTGCCAGCAGTGATGGGATTGGGGGGGCCTACAATGAGCAGTTCTTC.

This rearrangement joins TRBV11-2 to TRBJ1-1; D is unclear. Trimming left V 0 bases short and J 5 bases short, with 7 bases between. Germline V CDR1 and CDR2: SGHAT, FQNNGV. This CDR3 is 13 amino acids long. CDR3 sequence reads: CASSLEVGTEAFF. For the CDR3, the DNA is TGTGCCAGCAGCTTAGAGGTAGGGACTGAAGCTTTCTTT.

This sequence joins TRBV12-5 and TRBJ2-1; D is undetermined. Per germline, CDR1 LGHNT and CDR2 FRNRAP. With 6 bases removed from V and 5 bases from J, the gap between germline ends came to 5 bases. The CDR3 is 11 amino acids. DNA for the CDR3: TGTGCTAGTGGGAACAACAATGAGCAGTTCTTC. This translates into CASGNNNEQFF.

J is TRBJ2-1 and V is TRBV9, with unresolved D. The length of the CDR3 is 16 residues. Per germline, CDR1 SGDLS and CDR2 YYNGEE. V lost 4 bases, J lost 0 bases, and 14 bases lay in between. The CDR3 is CASSPYSLSSYNEQFF. The CDR3 region has the DNA TGTGCCAGCAGCCCCTATTCGCTCAGCTCCTACAATGAGCAGTTCTTC.

This rearrangement joins TRBV11-2 to TRBJ2-3; 10 nucleotides align to TRBD1. The CDR3 extends over 15 amino acids. The V gene's germline CDR1 is SGHAT and CDR2 FQNNGV. V lost 5 bases, J lost 3 bases, and 5 bases stayed unmatched. The CDR3 DNA reads TGTGCCAGCAGCACGGGACAGGGGTTAACAGATACGCAGTATTTT. Translation: CASSTGQGLTDTQYF.

The chain combines TRBV5-4 with TRBJ2-3; no firm D call. The V gene lost 0 bases and the J gene lost 4 bases, with 6 bases spanning the gap. This CDR3 contains 13 residues. Germline-derived CDR1 and CDR2 are SGHNT and YYREEE (reference sequence). The CDR3 spells CASSLDSPDTQYF. In DNA, the CDR3 is TGTGCCAGCAGCTTGGACAGCCCAGATACGCAGTATTTT. The full variable domain, completed using reference TRBV5-4 and TRBJ2-3, is ETGVTQSPTHLIKTRGQQVTLRCSSQSGHNTVSWYQQALGQGPQFIFQYYREEENGRGNFPPRFSGLQFPNYSSELNVNALELDDSALYLCASSLDSPDTQYFGPGTRLTVL.

A few counts support this clone. The chain links TRBV25-1 to TRBJ2-5, with D perhaps matching TRBD1 or TRBD2 (6 bases each). The CDR3 consists of 14 residues. Germline CDR1 is MGHDK and CDR2 is SYGVNS. V gave up 2 bases and J gave up 5 bases, with 12 bases separating them. CDR3 in DNA: TGTGCCAGCAGTGAAGTCCAGGGGAGGGAGACCCAGTACTTC. It is translated as CASSEVQGRETQYF.

The gene calls are TRBV9 and TRBJ2-7; weak D call: TRBD2 (6 bases). Trimming took off 0 bases at V and 0 bases at J, with 13 bases between the two ends. The CDR3 is 16 amino acids. Germline lookup yields CDR1 SGDLS and CDR2 YYNGEE. The CDR3 is CASSVAAMGLSYEQYF. Written as DNA, the CDR3 is TGTGCCAGCAGCGTAGCGGCGATGGGACTCTCCTACGAGCAGTACTTC.

The chain carries TRBV23-1 and TRBJ1-1; D is ambiguous. TRBV23-1 is classed as an ORF, of uncertain function. With 2 bases removed from V and 0 bases from J, the gap between germline ends came to 13 bases. This CDR3 is built from 16 residues. The CDR3 protein is CASSQRRQHMNTEAFF. The CDR3 DNA is TGCGCCAGCAGTCAACGGAGGCAGCACATGAACACTGAAGCTTTCTTT.